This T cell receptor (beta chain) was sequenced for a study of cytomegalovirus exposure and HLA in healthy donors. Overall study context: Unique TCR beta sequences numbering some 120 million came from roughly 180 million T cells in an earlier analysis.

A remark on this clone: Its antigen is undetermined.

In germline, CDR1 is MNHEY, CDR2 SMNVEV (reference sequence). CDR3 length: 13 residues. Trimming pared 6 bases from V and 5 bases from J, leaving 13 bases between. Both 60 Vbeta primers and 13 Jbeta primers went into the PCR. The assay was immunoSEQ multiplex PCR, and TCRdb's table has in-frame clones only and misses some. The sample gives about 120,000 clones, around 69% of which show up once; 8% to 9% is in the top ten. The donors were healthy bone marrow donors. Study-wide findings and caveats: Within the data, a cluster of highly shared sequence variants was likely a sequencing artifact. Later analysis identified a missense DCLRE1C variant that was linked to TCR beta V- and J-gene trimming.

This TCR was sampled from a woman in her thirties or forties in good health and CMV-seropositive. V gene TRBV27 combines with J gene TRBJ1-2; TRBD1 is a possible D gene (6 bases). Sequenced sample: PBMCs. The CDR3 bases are TGTGCCAGCAGACCACAGGGCGAGTATGGCTACACCTTC. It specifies CASRPQGEYGYTF.